This TCR beta chain originates from a study of T cell responses to AZD1222 COVID-19 vaccine. Across the whole study: Second-dose intervals near 4 or 12 weeks were combined.

Repertoires were generated with immunoSEQ multiplex PCR, while TCRdb's copy carries only in-frame clones and drops some. The table shows around 90,000 clones, with 80% to 90% occurring only once. As to this clone: No antigen is known for it.

Germline V gives CDR1 SGDLS, CDR2 YYNGEE. The CDR3 has 14 amino acids. Trimming left V 7 bases short and J 0 bases short, with 8 bases between. Study outcomes and limitations: Possibly, clonal diversity was underestimated; donors were largely white British and included more females. Repertoires were collected only later (after the peak T cell response had occurred). The study found Spike-specific TCR breadth and depth rose after two AZD1222 doses.

The TCR was taken from an adult in good health. Sequencing was performed on peripheral blood, taken on day 0 of AZD1222 vaccination. This sequence joins TRBV9 and TRBJ2-6; D is unclear. The CDR3 nucleotides are TGTGCCAGCCAGGACCCCTCTGGGGCCAACGTCCTGACTTTC. It specifies CASQDPSGANVLTF. Based on the CDR3 plus reference TRBV9 and TRBJ2-6, the full variable domain is DSGVTQTPKHLITATGQRVTLRCSPRSGDLSVYWYQQSLDQGLQFLIQYYNGEERAKGNILERFSAQQFPDLHSELNLSSLELGDSALYFCASQDPSGANVLTFGAGSRLTVL.